This TCR beta chain was captured in a study of control samples from healthy donors and cancer patients. Clones were read by immunoSEQ multiplex PCR, and TCRdb kept only the in-frame ones, dropping some. The sample holds approximately 65,000 clones, nearly 90% seen once. CDR1 MNHEY and CDR2 SMNVEV come from the germline V gene (reference sequence). V shed 6 bases and J shed 3 bases, with 6 bases lying between them. The CDR3 consists of 13 residues. This sequence joins TRBV27 and TRBJ2-6; D unresolved. The clonotype was recovered from a man aged 60 to 69 with lung cancer. Sequencing was carried out using PBMCs. The CDR3 region has the DNA TGTGCCAGCAGCCTCCATGGGGCCAACGTCCTGACTTTC. This translates into CASSLHGANVLTF.